The rows below give T cell receptor beta chains drawn from one sample of a study of blood T cell repertoires in COVID-19. Produced via immunoSEQ multiplex PCR; TCRdb's table is partial and in-frame only. The profile covers roughly 250,000 clones, with 80% to 90% appearing a single time and under 3% taken by the ten largest. The material sequenced was PBMCs or T cells enriched from blood (not recorded which). All receptors come from a young woman who had recovered from COVID-19. Both conserved end residues are part of each CDR3. A D gene is named only where the DNA matches it firmly. Clone size appears in some rows only: once, few, many, or a class for an expanded clone.

clone size	V gene	J gene	D gene	CDR3 protein	CDR3 DNA
.	TRBV11-2	TRBJ2-7	.	CASSLDNYEQYF	TGTGCCAGCAGCTTGGACAACTACGAGCAGTACTTC
many	TRBV12-3/TRBV12-4	TRBJ1-5	.	CASTTFPGQPQHF	TGTGCCAGCACTACCTTCCCCGGTCAGCCCCAGCATTTT
once	TRBV2	TRBJ2-3	.	CASSDSGDPNTQYF	TGTGCCAGCAGTGATTCCGGGGATCCGAATACGCAGTATTTT
.	TRBV19	TRBJ2-2	.	CASSIGTPSGELFF	TGTGCCAGTAGTATAGGGACTCCTTCCGGGGAGCTGTTTTTT
.	TRBV4-2	TRBJ2-2	.	CASSQESGLRTGELFF	TGTGCCAGCAGCCAAGAAAGTGGACTCCGCACCGGGGAGCTGTTTTTT
few	TRBV9	TRBJ2-2	TRBD1	CASSLGTGGAFGELFF	TGTGCCAGCAGCCTTGGGACAGGGGGCGCGTTCGGGGAGCTGTTTTTT
.	TRBV27	TRBJ1-1	TRBD1	CASSHGQGWSTEAFF	TGTGCCAGCAGTCACGGACAGGGGTGGAGCACTGAAGCTTTCTTT
.	TRBV28	TRBJ1-2	.	CASSLGGVYGYTF	TGTGCCAGCAGTTTAGGAGGGGTCTATGGCTACACCTTC
.	TRBV9	TRBJ1-1	TRBD1	CASSAGTGVSTEAFF	TGTGCCAGCAGCGCGGGGACAGGGGTGAGCACTGAAGCTTTCTTT
.	TRBV5-1	TRBJ1-2	.	CASSLGVADAYTF	TGCGCCAGCAGCTTGGGCGTAGCGGATGCCTACACCTTC
.	TRBV6-5	TRBJ2-5	.	CASSWTAAGEETQYF	TGTGCCAGCAGTTGGACCGCAGCGGGCGAAGAGACCCAGTACTTC
.	TRBV27	TRBJ1-1	.	CASSFQEGSGTEAFF	TGTGCCAGCAGTTTTCAAGAGGGATCTGGCACTGAAGCTTTCTTT
.	TRBV5-7	TRBJ2-3	.	CASSNSRGGEVGGTDTQYF	TGTGCCAGCAGCAACTCCCGGGGTGGGGAGGTCGGTGGCACAGATACGCAGTATTTT
.	TRBV19	TRBJ2-3	TRBD2	CASSTPGTSGGATDTQYF	TGTGCCAGTAGTACCCCCGGGACTAGCGGGGGCGCAACAGATACGCAGTATTTT
.	TRBV6-1	TRBJ1-2	TRBD1	CASSEANRGLGYTF	TGTGCCAGCAGTGAAGCGAACAGGGGGCTTGGCTACACCTTC
few	TRBV7-3	TRBJ2-5	TRBD2	CASSSGRASGGHGETQYF	TGTGCCAGCAGCTCGGGGAGGGCTAGCGGGGGCCATGGGGAGACCCAGTACTTC